This TCR beta chain was retrieved from a study of cytomegalovirus exposure and HLA in healthy donors. Whole-study results and caveats: Cytomegalovirus-associated TCR beta chains were listed, numbering 150 to 200. Some V segments, TRBV6-2 and TRBV6-3 among them, were indistinguishable and were therefore excluded. When analyzed later, the rates of TCR association showed variation by HLA locus, with DRB1 the most and HLA-C the fewest.

This cohort consisted of healthy bone marrow donors. Primers for the PCR totalled 60 Vbeta and 13 Jbeta. This table comes from immunoSEQ multiplex PCR, and its TCRdb copy is limited to in-frame clones, with some not included. The sample has around 150,000 clones, 55% to 80% seen once. Trimming removed 2 bases at V and 6 bases at J, with 11 bases between. Germline V gene data show CDR1 as GTSNPN and CDR2 as SVGIG (reference sequence). This CDR3 region has 13 residues. Details on this clone: Its target is unknown.

The V call is TRBV30, the J call TRBJ1-5; TRBD1 might be the D (6 bases). The sequenced sample was PBMCs. The sequence derives from a woman aged 55-70 years in good health and CMV-seropositive. The CDR3 reads CAWSTGTSQPQHF. The CDR3 region has the DNA TGTGCCTGGAGTACAGGGACCAGTCAGCCCCAGCATTTT.